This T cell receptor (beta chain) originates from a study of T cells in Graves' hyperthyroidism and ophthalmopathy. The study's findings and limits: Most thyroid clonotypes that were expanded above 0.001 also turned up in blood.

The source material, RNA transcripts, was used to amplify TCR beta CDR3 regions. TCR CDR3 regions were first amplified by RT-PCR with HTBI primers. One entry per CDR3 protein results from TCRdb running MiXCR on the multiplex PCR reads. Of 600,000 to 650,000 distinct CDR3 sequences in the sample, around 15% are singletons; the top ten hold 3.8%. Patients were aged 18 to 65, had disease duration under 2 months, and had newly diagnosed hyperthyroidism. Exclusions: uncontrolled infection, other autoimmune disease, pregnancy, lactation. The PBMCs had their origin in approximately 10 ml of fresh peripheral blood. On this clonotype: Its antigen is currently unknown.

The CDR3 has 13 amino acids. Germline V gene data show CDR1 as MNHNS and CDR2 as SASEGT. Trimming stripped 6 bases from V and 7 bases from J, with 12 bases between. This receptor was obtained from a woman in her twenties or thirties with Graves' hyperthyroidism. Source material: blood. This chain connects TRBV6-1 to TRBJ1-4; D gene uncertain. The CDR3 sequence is CASRSSGREKLFF. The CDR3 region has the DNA TGTGCCAGCAGGAGCAGTGGCCGTGAAAAACTGTTTTTT.